The 6 T cell receptor beta chains given below trace back to one sample, sequenced in a study of Ad26.COV2.S vaccination and SARS-CoV-2 variants (dated by TCRdb to about 2021). Libraries were prepared through the immunoSEQ multiplex PCR assay. Entries here come from immuneACCESS through TCRdb and include only in-frame sequences with V and J called. Some clones fail to appear in such tables; in the studies checked, an unresolved V gene covers under half of the shortfall, and the cause of the remainder is unknown. For this sample there are fewer than 500,000 clones; approximately 92% appear just once. Of the sample, approximately 12% is held by the ten largest clones. The treatment or condition label for this specimen denotes: roughly 20 received Ad26.COV2.S at low or high dose, single or two shots; about 5 received placebo; per-sample allocation not given. Repertoires of vaccine and placebo recipients were sequenced from samples collected on day 63 after the first injection.

Sequenced here: peripheral blood, sampled in a trial of Ad26.COV2.S vaccine versus placebo. These receptor sequences come from a person between 18 and 65 years old who received the Ad26.COV2.S COVID-19 vaccine or a placebo.

This sequence joins TRBV10-2 and TRBJ1-6, with D perhaps matching TRBD1 (6 bases). The V gene's germline CDR1 is WSHSY and CDR2 SAAADI. This CDR3 comprises 14 residues. Trimming took off 3 bases at V and 6 bases at J, with 9 bases between the two ends. The CDR3 spells CASSDTGSNSPLHF. DNA of the CDR3: TGCGCCAGCAGTGATACAGGGAGTAATTCACCCCTCCACTTT.

The rearrangement joins TRBV6-2 or TRBV6-3 to TRBJ2-7; 9 bases are shared with TRBD1. Germline CDR1 MNHEY, CDR2 SVGEGT. CDR3 length equals 13 residues. Trimming removed 5 bases from V and 4 bases from J; junction bases left unmatched: 3. The CDR3 loop is CASSGTGTYEQYF. As DNA, the CDR3 is TGTGCCAGCAGTGGGACAGGGACGTACGAGCAGTACTTC.

The rearrangement uses TRBV9 and TRBJ1-2, with 9 positions matching TRBD1. Per the germline V gene, CDR1 is SGDLS and CDR2 is YYNGEE. The CDR3 sequence is 15 residues long. V trimming: 2 bases; J trimming: 4 bases; junction bases outside the gene matches: 6. CDR3 bases: TGTGCCAGCAGCGTTTTCGGGACAGGGCTCTATGGCTACACCTTC. Protein: CASSVFGTGLYGYTF.

The V call is TRBV2, the J call TRBJ1-5; D uncertain. The CDR3 sequence is 13 residues long. Germline V CDR1 and CDR2: SNHLY, FYNNEI. Trimming left V 7 bases short and J 6 bases short, with 13 bases between. CDR3 DNA: TGTGCCAGCACCCAATTCGGGATTCAGCCCCAGCATTTT. Translated: CASTQFGIQPQHF.

V is TRBV5-1 and J is TRBJ1-1; D possibly corresponds to TRBD1 (5 bases). This CDR3 has 13 residues. The germline gives CDR1 SGHRS, CDR2 YFSETQ. The V and J ends lost 0 bases and 13 bases respectively, with 16 bases between them. The CDR3 loop is CASSLGQGGFVFF. Here the CDR3 DNA reads TGCGCCAGCAGCTTGGGGCAGGGCGGTTTTGTTTTCTTT.

This sequence joins TRBV25-1 and TRBJ1-4; D is unresolved. This CDR3 is built from 14 residues. Germline values: CDR1 MGHDK, CDR2 SYGVNS. Trimming pared 4 bases from V and 0 bases from J, leaving 6 bases between. For the CDR3, the DNA is TGTGCCAGCAGTGCTGCAGCAACTAATGAAAAACTGTTTTTT. It yields the protein CASSAAATNEKLFF.